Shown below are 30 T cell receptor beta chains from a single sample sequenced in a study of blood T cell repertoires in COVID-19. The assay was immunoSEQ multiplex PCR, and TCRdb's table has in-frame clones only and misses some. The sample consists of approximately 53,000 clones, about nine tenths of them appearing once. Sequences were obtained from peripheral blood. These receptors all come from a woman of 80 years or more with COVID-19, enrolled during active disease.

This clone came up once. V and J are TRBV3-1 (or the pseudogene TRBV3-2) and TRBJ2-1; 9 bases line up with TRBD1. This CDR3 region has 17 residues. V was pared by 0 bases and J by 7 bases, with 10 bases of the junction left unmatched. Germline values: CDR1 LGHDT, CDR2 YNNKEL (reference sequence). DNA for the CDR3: TGTGCCAGCAGCCAAGACCTTCCGGGACAGGGTCGGAATGAGCAGTTCTTC. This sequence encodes CASSQDLPGQGRNEQFF.

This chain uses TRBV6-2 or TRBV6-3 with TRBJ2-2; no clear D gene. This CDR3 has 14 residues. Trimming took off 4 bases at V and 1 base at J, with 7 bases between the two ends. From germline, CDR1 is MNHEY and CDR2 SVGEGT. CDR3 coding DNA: TGTGCCAGCAGTTTCGAGCTGAACACCGGGGAGCTGTTTTTT. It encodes CASSFELNTGELFF.

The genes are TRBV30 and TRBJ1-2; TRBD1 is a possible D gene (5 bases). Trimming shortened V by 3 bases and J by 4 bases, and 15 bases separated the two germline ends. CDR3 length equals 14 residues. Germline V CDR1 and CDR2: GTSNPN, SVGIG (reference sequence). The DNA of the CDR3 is TGTGCCTGGAGGGAAATCGACAGCCCCTATGGCTACACCTTC. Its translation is CAWREIDSPYGYTF.

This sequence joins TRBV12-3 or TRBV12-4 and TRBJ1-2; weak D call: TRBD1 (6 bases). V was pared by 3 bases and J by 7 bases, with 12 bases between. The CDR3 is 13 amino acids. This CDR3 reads CASSLSRGGGYTF. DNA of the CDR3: TGTGCCAGCAGTTTGTCCAGGGGTGGTGGCTACACCTTC.

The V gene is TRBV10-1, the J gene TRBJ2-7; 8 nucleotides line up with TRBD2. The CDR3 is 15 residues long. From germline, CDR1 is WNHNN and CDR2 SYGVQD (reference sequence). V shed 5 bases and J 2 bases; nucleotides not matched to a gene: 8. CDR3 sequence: CASSPGGQGTYEQYF. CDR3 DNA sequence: TGCGCCAGCAGTCCGGGAGGGCAGGGGACCTACGAGCAGTACTTC.

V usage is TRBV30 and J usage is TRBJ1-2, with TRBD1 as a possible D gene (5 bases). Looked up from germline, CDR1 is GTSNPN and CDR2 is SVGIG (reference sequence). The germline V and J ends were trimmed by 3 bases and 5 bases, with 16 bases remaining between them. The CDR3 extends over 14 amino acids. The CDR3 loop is CAWRRQRRFYGYTF. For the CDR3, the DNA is TGTGCCTGGAGAAGACAGCGCCGATTTTATGGCTACACCTTC.

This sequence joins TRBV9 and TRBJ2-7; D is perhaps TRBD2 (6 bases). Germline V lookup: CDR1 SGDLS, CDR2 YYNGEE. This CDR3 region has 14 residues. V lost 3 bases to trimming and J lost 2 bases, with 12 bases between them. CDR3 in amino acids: CASSAGDGPYEQYF. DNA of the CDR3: TGTGCCAGCAGCGCGGGGGACGGTCCCTACGAGCAGTACTTC.

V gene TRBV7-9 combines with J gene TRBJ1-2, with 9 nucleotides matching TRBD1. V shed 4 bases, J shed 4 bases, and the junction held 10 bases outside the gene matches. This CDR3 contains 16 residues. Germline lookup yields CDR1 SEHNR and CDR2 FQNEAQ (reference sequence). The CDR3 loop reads CASSSPYRGHPYGYTF. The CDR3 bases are TGTGCCAGCAGCTCGCCCTACAGGGGGCATCCCTATGGCTACACCTTC.

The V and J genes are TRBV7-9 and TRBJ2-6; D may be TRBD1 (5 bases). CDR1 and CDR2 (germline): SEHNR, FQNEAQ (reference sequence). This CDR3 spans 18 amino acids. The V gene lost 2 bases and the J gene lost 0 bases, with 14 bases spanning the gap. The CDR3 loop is CASSLSGQGNSGANVLTF. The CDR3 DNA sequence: TGTGCCAGCAGCTTATCTGGCCAGGGAAACTCTGGGGCCAACGTCCTGACTTTC.

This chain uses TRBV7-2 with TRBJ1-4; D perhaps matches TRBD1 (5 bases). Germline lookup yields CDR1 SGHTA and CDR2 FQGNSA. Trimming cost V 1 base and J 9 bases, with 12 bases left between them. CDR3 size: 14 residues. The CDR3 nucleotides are TGTGCCAGCAGCTTAGACCAGGGTATTCAAAAACTGTTTTTT. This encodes CASSLDQGIQKLFF.

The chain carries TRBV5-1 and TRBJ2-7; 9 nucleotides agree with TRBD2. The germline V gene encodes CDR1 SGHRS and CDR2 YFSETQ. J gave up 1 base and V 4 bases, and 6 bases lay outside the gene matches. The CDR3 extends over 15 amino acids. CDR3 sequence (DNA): TGCGCCAGCAGCCTACTAGCGGGTTCTTCCTACGAGCAGTACTTC. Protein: CASSLLAGSSYEQYF.

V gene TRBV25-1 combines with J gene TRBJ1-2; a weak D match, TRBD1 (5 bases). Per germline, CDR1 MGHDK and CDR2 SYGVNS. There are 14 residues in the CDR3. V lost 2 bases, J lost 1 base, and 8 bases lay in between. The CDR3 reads CASSEPGVNYGYTF. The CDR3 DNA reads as TGTGCCAGCAGTGAACCGGGGGTTAACTATGGCTACACCTTC.

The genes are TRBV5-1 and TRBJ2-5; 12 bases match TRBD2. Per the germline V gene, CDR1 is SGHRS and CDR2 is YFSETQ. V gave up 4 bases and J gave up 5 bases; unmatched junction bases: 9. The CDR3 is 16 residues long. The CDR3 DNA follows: TGCGCCAGCAGCGCGGCTCTAGCGGGGGGGTCGGAGACCCAGTACTTC. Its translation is CASSAALAGGSETQYF.

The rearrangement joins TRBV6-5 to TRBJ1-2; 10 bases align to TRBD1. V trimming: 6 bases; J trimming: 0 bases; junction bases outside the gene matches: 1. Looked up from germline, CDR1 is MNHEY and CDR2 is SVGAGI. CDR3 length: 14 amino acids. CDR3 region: CASSGQGANYGYTF. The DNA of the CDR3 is TGTGCCAGCAGCGGACAGGGGGCTAACTATGGCTACACCTTC.

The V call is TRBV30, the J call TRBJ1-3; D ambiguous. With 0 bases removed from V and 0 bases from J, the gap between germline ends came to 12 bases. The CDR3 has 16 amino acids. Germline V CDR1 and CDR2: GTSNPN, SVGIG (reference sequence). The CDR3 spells CAWSVQTIYSGNTIYF. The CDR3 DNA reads TGTGCCTGGAGTGTACAAACCATATACTCTGGAAACACCATATATTTT. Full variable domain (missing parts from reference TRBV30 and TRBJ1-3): SQTIHQWPATLVQPVGSPLSLECTVEGTSNPNLYWYRQAAGRGLQLLFYSVGIGQISSEVPQNLSASRPQDRQFILSSKKLLLSDSGFYLCAWSVQTIYSGNTIYFGEGSWLTVV.

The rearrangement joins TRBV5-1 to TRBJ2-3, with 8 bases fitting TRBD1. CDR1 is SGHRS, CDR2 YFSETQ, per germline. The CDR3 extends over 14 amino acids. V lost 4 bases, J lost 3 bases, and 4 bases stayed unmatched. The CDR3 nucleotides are TGCGCCAGCAGCCACGGACAGGGAACAGATACGCAGTATTTT. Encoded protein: CASSHGQGTDTQYF.

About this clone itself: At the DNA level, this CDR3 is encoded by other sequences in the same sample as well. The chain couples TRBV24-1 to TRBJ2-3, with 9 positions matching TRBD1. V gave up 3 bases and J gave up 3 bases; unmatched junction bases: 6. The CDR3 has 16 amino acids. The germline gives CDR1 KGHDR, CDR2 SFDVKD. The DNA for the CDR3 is TGTGCCACCAGTGATGCGGGACAGGGTGGGACAGATACGCAGTATTTT. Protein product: CATSDAGQGGTDTQYF.

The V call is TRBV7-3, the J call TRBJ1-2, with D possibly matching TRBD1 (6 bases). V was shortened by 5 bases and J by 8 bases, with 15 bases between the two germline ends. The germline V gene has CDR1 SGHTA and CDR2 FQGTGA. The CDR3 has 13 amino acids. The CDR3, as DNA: TGTGCCAGCAGCCCTGGGGGGGGCGGCGGCTACACCTTC. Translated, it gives CASSPGGGGGYTF.

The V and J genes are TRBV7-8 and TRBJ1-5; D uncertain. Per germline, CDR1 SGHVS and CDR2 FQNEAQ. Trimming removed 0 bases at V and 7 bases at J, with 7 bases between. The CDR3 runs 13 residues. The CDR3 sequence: CASSLATNQPQHF. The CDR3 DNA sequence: TGTGCCAGCAGCTTAGCTACTAACCAGCCCCAGCATTTT.

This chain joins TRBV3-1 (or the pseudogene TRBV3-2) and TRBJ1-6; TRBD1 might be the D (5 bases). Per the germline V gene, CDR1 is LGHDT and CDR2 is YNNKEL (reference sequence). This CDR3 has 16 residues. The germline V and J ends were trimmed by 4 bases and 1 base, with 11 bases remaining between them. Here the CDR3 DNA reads TGTGCCAGCAGCCCAGCTAGGGGTTCCTATAATTCACCCCTCCACTTT. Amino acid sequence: CASSPARGSYNSPLHF.

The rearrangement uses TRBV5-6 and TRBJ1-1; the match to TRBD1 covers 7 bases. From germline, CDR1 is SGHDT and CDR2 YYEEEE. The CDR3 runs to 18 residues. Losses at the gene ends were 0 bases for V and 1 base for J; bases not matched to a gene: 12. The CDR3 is CASSLGPLTGNRNTEAFF. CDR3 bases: TGTGCCAGCAGCTTGGGACCCCTGACAGGGAATAGGAACACTGAAGCTTTCTTT.

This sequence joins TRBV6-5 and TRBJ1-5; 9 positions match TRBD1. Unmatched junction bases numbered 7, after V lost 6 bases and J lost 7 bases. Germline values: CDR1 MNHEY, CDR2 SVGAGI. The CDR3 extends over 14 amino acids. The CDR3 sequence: CASRTGQGRQPQHF. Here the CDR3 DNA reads TGTGCCAGCAGAACCGGACAGGGGAGACAGCCCCAGCATTTT.

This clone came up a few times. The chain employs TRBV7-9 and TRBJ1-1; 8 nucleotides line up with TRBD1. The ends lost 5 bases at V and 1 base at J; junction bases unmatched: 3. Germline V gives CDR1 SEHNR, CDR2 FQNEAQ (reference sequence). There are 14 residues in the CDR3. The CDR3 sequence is CASSPTGANTEAFF. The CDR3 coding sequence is TGTGCCAGCAGCCCGACAGGGGCGAACACTGAAGCTTTCTTT.

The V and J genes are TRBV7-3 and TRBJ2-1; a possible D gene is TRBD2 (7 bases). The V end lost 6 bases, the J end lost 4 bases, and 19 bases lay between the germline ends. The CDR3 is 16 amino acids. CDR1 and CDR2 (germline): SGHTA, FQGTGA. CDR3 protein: CASRKRREGVYNEQFF. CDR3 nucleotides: TGTGCCAGCAGAAAAAGGAGGGAGGGGGTTTACAATGAGCAGTTCTTC. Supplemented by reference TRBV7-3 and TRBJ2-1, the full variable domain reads GAGVSQTPSNKVTEKGKYVELRCDPISGHTALYWYRQSLGQGPEFLIYFQGTGAADDSGLPNDRFFAVRPEGSVSTLKIQRTERGDSAVYLCASRKRREGVYNEQFFGPGTRLTVL.

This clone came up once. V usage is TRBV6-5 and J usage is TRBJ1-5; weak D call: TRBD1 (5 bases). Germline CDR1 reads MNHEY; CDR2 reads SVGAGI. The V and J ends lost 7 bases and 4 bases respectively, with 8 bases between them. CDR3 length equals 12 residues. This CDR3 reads CASTRTNQPQHF. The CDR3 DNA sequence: TGTGCCAGCACCCGGACAAATCAGCCCCAGCATTTT.

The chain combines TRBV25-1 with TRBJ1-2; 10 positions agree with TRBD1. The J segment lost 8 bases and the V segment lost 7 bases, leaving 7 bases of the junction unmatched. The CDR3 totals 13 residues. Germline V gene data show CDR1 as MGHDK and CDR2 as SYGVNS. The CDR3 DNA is TGTGCCAGCACCGACCCGGGACAGGGGGGCTACACCTTC. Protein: CASTDPGQGGYTF.

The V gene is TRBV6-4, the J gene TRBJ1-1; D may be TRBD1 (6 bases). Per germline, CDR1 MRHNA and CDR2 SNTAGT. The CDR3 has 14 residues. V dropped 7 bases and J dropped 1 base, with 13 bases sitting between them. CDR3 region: CASNQQGKNTEAFF. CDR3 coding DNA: TGTGCCAGCAATCAGCAGGGGAAGAACACTGAAGCTTTCTTT.

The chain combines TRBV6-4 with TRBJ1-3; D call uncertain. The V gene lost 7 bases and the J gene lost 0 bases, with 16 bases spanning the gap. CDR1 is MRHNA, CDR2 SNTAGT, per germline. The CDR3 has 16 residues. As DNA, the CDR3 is TGTGCCAGCACCCCATCGAGGGCAAGCTCTGGAAACACCATATATTTT. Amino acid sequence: CASTPSRASSGNTIYF.

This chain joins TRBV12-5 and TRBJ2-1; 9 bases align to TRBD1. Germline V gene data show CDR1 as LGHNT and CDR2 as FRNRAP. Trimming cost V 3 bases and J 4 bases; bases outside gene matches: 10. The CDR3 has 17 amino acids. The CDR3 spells CASGFLSGTGTYNEQFF. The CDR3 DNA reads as TGTGCTAGTGGTTTCCTATCCGGGACAGGGACTTACAATGAGCAGTTCTTC.

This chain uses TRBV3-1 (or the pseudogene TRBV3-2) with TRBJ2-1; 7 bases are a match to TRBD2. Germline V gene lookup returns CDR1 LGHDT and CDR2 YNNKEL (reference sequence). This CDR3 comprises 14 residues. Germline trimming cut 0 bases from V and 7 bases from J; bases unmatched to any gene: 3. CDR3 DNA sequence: TGTGCCAGCAGCCAAGATCCAGCGGGGAATGAGCAGTTCTTC. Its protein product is CASSQDPAGNEQFF.